The 27 T cell receptor beta chains reported below all come from one sample, sequenced in a study of shared clonotypes between healthy human individuals. TCRdb keeps only in-frame clones here, not all; method: immunoSEQ multiplex PCR. The sample shows some 2,500,000 clones, around 90% of them seen only once. Material: naive CD4+ T cells from PBMCs. Subset in this sample: CD45RA+ positively selected. These receptors all stem from a man between 18 and 29 years old in good health. Some clones in this sample may be carry-over from other donors' samples.

CDR3 in amino acids: CASSLGQTQFF. In nucleotides, the CDR3 is TGCGCCAGCAGCTTGGGTCAGACGCAGTTCTTC. The J gene is TRBJ2-1, the V gene TRBV5-1; D remains unclear. The CDR3 is 11 residues long. Per the germline V gene, CDR1 is SGHRS and CDR2 is YFSETQ. The germline V and J ends were trimmed by 0 bases and 12 bases, with 7 bases remaining between them.

This clone was recorded once. The chain employs TRBV11-3 and TRBJ2-1; 14 nucleotides align to TRBD2. Germline lookup yields CDR1 SGHNT and CDR2 YENEEA. Trimming removed 5 bases from V and 10 bases from J; junction bases left unmatched: 7. This CDR3 is 15 amino acids long. In DNA, the CDR3 is TGTGCCAGCAGCCCCGCCGGGACTAGCGGGAGCGAGCAGTTCTTC. It is translated as CASSPAGTSGSEQFF. The complete variable domain, with remaining parts taken from reference TRBV11-3 and TRBJ2-1, reads EAGVVQSPRYKIIEKKQPVAFWCNPISGHNTLYWYLQNLGQGPELLIRYENEEAVDDSQLPKDRFSAERLKGVDSTLKIQPAELGDSAVYLCASSPAGTSGSEQFFGPGTRLTVL.

The chain employs TRBV27 and TRBJ1-5; a weak D match, TRBD1 (5 bases). Trimming removed 2 bases at V and 7 bases at J, with 12 bases between. The CDR3 loop spans 14 amino acids. The V gene's germline CDR1 is MNHEY and CDR2 SMNVEV (reference sequence). The CDR3 DNA is TGTGCCAGCAGTTTAAGGGGTTCGGGACAGCCCCAGCATTTT. Encoded protein: CASSLRGSGQPQHF.

The chain joins TRBV28 to TRBJ1-2; the D is unclear. V was cut by 8 bases and J by 0 bases, with 4 bases left in between. Germline V lookup: CDR1 MDHEN, CDR2 SYDVKM. This CDR3 comprises 11 residues. The CDR3 DNA follows: TGTGCCAGCGGAGCTAACTATGGCTACACCTTC. This sequence encodes CASGANYGYTF.

The J gene is TRBJ1-5, the V gene TRBV5-5, with a weak D call TRBD1 (6 bases). The CDR3 is 16 amino acids. The V end was cut by 0 bases, the J end by 3 bases, with 13 bases between. Germline V gives CDR1 SGHKS, CDR2 YYEKEE (reference sequence). DNA for the CDR3: TGTGCCAGCAGCTTGGGTTCGGGACAAAACAATCAGCCCCAGCATTTT. As protein: CASSLGSGQNNQPQHF.

A single count supports this clone. The gene calls are TRBV28 and TRBJ2-1; D is unclear. The CDR3 runs to 12 residues. Germline values: CDR1 MDHEN, CDR2 SYDVKM. Trimming took off 7 bases at V and 8 bases at J, with 12 bases between the two ends. The CDR3 loop is CASTVGGDEQFF. The CDR3 DNA is TGTGCCAGCACCGTCGGTGGTGATGAGCAGTTCTTC.

Comment on this clone: This sample also contains other DNA sequences that code for the same CDR3. The rearrangement links TRBV29-1 to TRBJ1-5; the D is unclear. V lost 4 bases and J 0 bases, leaving 10 bases between the germline ends. Germline V gives CDR1 SQVTM, CDR2 ANQGSEA. The CDR3 covers 14 residues. The CDR3 DNA reads as TGCAGCGTTGTTTCGGGGAATAGCAATCAGCCCCAGCATTTT. Translation: CSVVSGNSNQPQHF. Full variable domain (outside the CDR3, taken from reference TRBV29-1 and TRBJ1-5): SAVISQKPSRDICQRGTSLTIQCQVDSQVTMMFWYRQQPGQSLTLIATANQGSEATYESGFVIDKFPISRPNLTFSTLTVSNMSPEDSSIYLCSVVSGNSNQPQHFGDGTRLSIL.

The rearrangement uses TRBV6-1 and TRBJ2-7; no reliable D call. The CDR3 spans 11 residues. V lost 8 bases, J lost 1 base, and 6 bases lay in between. Germline assignment: CDR1 MNHNS and CDR2 SASEGT. Here the CDR3 reads CASRSSYEQYF. Written as DNA, the CDR3 is TGTGCCAGCCGGTCGTCCTACGAGCAGTACTTC.

V gene TRBV5-4 combines with J gene TRBJ2-1; the D gene is possibly TRBD2 (6 bases). Germline V gives CDR1 SGHNT, CDR2 YYREEE (reference sequence). Trimming cost V 0 bases and J 2 bases, with 12 bases left between them. This CDR3 is 16 amino acids long. The CDR3 coding sequence is TGTGCCAGCAGCTTGGCCGGAGGGACCGCCTACAATGAGCAGTTCTTC. Protein sequence: CASSLAGGTAYNEQFF.

V and J are TRBV28 and TRBJ2-5, with 7 bases lining up with TRBD1. Unmatched junction bases numbered 10, after V lost 5 bases and J lost 7 bases. The germline V gene has CDR1 MDHEN and CDR2 SYDVKM. The CDR3 totals 14 residues. CDR3 nucleotides: TGTGCCAGCAGTCAGATACAGGGGTATGGGACCCAGTACTTC. Amino acid sequence: CASSQIQGYGTQYF.

The rearrangement uses TRBV27 and TRBJ2-2; the D gene is possibly TRBD1 (6 bases). CDR3 length: 20 amino acids. Germline CDR1 reads MNHEY; CDR2 reads SMNVEV (reference sequence). V lost 2 bases to trimming and J lost 0 bases, with 22 bases between them. The CDR3 region is CASSLRTDPGPFANTGELFF. CDR3 DNA sequence: TGTGCCAGCAGTTTACGGACAGACCCGGGACCCTTCGCGAACACCGGGGAGCTGTTTTTT.

Only one count was recorded for this clone. The rearrangement uses TRBV25-1 and TRBJ2-7; 11 bases match TRBD1. With 4 bases clipped from V and 4 bases from J, the junction kept 6 bases outside the gene matches. Germline lookup yields CDR1 MGHDK and CDR2 SYGVNS. This CDR3 has 15 residues. CDR3 residues: CASSGGTGGIYEQYF. The CDR3 nucleotides are TGTGCCAGCAGTGGAGGGACAGGGGGGATATACGAGCAGTACTTC.

V and J are TRBV5-6 and TRBJ2-3; TRBD2 aligns across 8 bases. Germline CDR1 SGHDT, CDR2 YYEEEE. The CDR3 has 14 amino acids. V was clipped by 4 bases and J by 10 bases; unmatched bases: 11. Here the CDR3 reads CASSRLARAGAQYF. In DNA form, the CDR3 reads TGTGCCAGCAGCCGACTAGCGCGAGCAGGAGCGCAGTATTTT. The variable domain in full, completed from reference TRBV5-6 and TRBJ2-3, reads DAGVTQSPTHLIKTRGQQVTLRCSPKSGHDTVSWYQQALGQGPQFIFQYYEEEERQRGNFPDRFSGHQFPNYSSELNVNALLLGDSALYLCASSRLARAGAQYFGPGTRLTVL.

This sequence joins TRBV27 and TRBJ2-7; no definite D call. Trimming took off 5 bases at V and 3 bases at J, with 14 bases between the two ends. Germline-derived CDR1 and CDR2 are MNHEY and SMNVEV (reference sequence). The CDR3 is 14 amino acids. CDR3 protein: CASSGRAINYEQYF. In nucleotides, the CDR3 is TGTGCCAGCAGTGGCAGAGCAATAAACTACGAGCAGTACTTC.

Points on this clone: This sample includes further DNA sequences coding for the same CDR3. The rearrangement joins TRBV9 to TRBJ1-3, with 8 bases aligning to TRBD1. The CDR3 has 16 amino acids. Per germline, CDR1 SGDLS and CDR2 YYNGEE. The trim removed 2 bases at V and 0 bases at J, leaving 4 bases unmatched. CDR3 amino acids: CASSVGTGYSGNTIYF. CDR3 coding DNA: TGTGCCAGCAGCGTCGGGACAGGCTACTCTGGAAACACCATATATTTT.

This rearrangement joins TRBV5-1 to TRBJ2-7, with 10 bases that match TRBD1. J lost 6 bases, V lost 4 bases, and 10 bases had no gene match. Germline CDR1 and CDR2: SGHRS and YFSETQ. The CDR3 is 15 amino acids. The chain's CDR3 is CASSLSGQGFREQYF. The CDR3, as DNA: TGCGCCAGCAGCCTTTCGGGACAGGGGTTCCGCGAGCAGTACTTC.

This rearrangement joins TRBV5-1 to TRBJ2-7; TRBD2 might be the D (6 bases). This CDR3 region has 14 residues. V was cut by 3 bases and J by 6 bases, with 16 bases left in between. Germline CDR1 reads SGHRS; CDR2 reads YFSETQ. CDR3 loop: CASSSFAPGGEQYF. The DNA for the CDR3 is TGCGCCAGCAGCTCCTTTGCCCCCGGGGGCGAGCAGTACTTC.

The V call is TRBV19, the J call TRBJ2-5, with a tentative D call TRBD2 (5 bases). This CDR3 is 16 amino acids long. Germline values: CDR1 LNHDA, CDR2 SQIVND (reference sequence). Trimming pared 6 bases from V and 2 bases from J, leaving 19 bases between. In DNA, the CDR3 is TGTGCCAGTAGCCCAGCGGTAGGGTATCCACAAGAGACCCAGTACTTC. This sequence encodes CASSPAVGYPQETQYF.

The genes are TRBV28 and TRBJ2-1; D uncertain. V lost 7 bases and J lost 2, with 9 bases in between. Germline V lookup: CDR1 MDHEN, CDR2 SYDVKM. The CDR3 is 13 amino acids. The CDR3 spells CASTQVTYNEQFF. Written as DNA, the CDR3 is TGTGCCAGCACCCAGGTGACCTACAATGAGCAGTTCTTC.

V gene TRBV14 combines with J gene TRBJ1-4; perhaps TRBD1 as D (6 bases). The length of the CDR3 is 15 residues. Per germline, CDR1 SGHDN and CDR2 FVKESK. V gave up 4 bases and J gave up 4 bases, with 13 bases separating them. The CDR3 loop is CASSRRTANNEKLFF. The DNA of the CDR3 is TGTGCCAGCAGCCGACGGACAGCAAATAATGAAAAACTGTTTTTT.

The V and J genes are TRBV7-9 and TRBJ2-1; D gene unclear. Trimming removed 5 bases at V and 1 base at J, with 12 bases between. This CDR3 is 15 amino acids long. Germline V gene sequence: CDR1 SEHNR, CDR2 FQNEAQ (reference sequence). The CDR3 DNA follows: TGTGCCAGCAGCCCCACCCTTGGTTCCTACAATGAGCAGTTCTTC. This sequence encodes CASSPTLGSYNEQFF.

The chain recombines TRBV9 with TRBJ1-1, with TRBD1 as a possible D gene (6 bases). The V gene's germline CDR1 is SGDLS and CDR2 YYNGEE. With 4 bases removed from V and 3 bases from J, the gap between germline ends came to 19 bases. The length of the CDR3 is 16 residues. The CDR3 DNA sequence: TGTGCCAGCAGCCCGGTGGTCGGGGGCGGGTACACTGAAGCTTTCTTT. Its protein is CASSPVVGGGYTEAFF. The full variable domain, in which reference TRBV9 and TRBJ1-1 provide the parts outside the CDR3, is DSGVTQTPKHLITATGQRVTLRCSPRSGDLSVYWYQQSLDQGLQFLIQYYNGEERAKGNILERFSAQQFPDLHSELNLSSLELGDSALYFCASSPVVGGGYTEAFFGQGTRLTVV.

The chain joins TRBV4-1 to TRBJ1-1, with D uncertain. V was shortened by 4 bases and J by 4 bases, with 13 bases between the two germline ends. Germline lookup yields CDR1 MGHRA and CDR2 YSYEKL. The CDR3 length is 14 residues. The CDR3 DNA sequence: TGCGCCAGCAGCCTTACTACCGGCGGCACTGAAGCTTTCTTT. It yields the protein CASSLTTGGTEAFF.

CDR3 protein: CASSLYVYEQYF. CDR3 sequence (DNA): TGTGCCAGCAGCTTATACGTTTACGAGCAGTACTTC. The J gene is TRBJ2-7, the V gene TRBV7-2; D is undetermined. Per the germline V gene, CDR1 is SGHTA and CDR2 is FQGNSA. The CDR3 has 12 residues. Trimming shortened V by 2 bases and J by 4 bases, and 6 bases separated the two germline ends.

About this clone itself: Additional DNA sequences in this sample encode the identical CDR3. The CDR3 sequence: CASSLEWETQYF. The CDR3, as DNA: TGCGCCAGCAGCTTGGAGTGGGAGACCCAGTACTTC. V is TRBV5-1 and J is TRBJ2-5, with D unclear. Germline V gene lookup returns CDR1 SGHRS and CDR2 YFSETQ. The V and J ends lost 0 bases and 5 bases respectively, with 5 bases between them. This CDR3 region has 12 residues.

The rearrangement links TRBV27 to TRBJ2-7, with 9 bases lining up with TRBD1. This CDR3 comprises 16 residues. Trimming at V came to 0 bases and at J to 5 bases, leaving 8 bases not matched to a gene. The germline gives CDR1 MNHEY, CDR2 SMNVEV (reference sequence). The CDR3 sequence: CASSLSSYRGRDEQYF. CDR3 coding DNA: TGTGCCAGCAGTTTATCGAGCTACAGGGGGCGCGACGAGCAGTACTTC.

The chain recombines TRBV7-2 with TRBJ1-1; 11 bases match TRBD1. This CDR3 has 15 residues. Germline trimming cut 5 bases from V and 7 bases from J; bases unmatched to any gene: 9. Germline assignment: CDR1 SGHTA and CDR2 FQGNSA. CDR3 nucleotide sequence: TGTGCCAGCAGCCCGTGGACAGGGGGCAATATTGAAGCTTTCTTT. Residues: CASSPWTGGNIEAFF.